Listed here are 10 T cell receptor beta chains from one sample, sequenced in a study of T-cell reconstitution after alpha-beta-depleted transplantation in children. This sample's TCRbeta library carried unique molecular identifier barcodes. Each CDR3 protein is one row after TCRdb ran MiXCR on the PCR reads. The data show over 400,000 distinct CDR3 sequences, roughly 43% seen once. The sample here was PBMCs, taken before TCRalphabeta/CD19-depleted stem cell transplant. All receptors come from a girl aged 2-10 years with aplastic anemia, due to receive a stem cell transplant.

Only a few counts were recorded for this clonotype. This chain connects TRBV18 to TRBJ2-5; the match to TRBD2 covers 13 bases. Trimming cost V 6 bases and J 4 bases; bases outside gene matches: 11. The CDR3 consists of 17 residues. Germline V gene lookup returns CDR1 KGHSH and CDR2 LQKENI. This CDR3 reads CASSTTGLAGVGETQYF. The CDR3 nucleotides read TGTGCCAGCTCTACCACCGGACTAGCGGGAGTTGGAGAGACCCAGTACTTC. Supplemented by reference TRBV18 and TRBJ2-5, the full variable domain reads NAGVMQNPRHLVRRRGQEARLRCSPMKGHSHVYWYRQLPEEGLKFMVYLQKENIIDESGMPKERFSAEFPKEGPSILRIQQVVRGDSAAYFCASSTTGLAGVGETQYFGPGTRLLVL.

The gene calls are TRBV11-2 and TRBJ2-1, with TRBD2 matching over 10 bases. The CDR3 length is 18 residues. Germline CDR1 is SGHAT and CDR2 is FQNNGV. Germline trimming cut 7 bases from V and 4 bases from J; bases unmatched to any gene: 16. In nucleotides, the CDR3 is TGTGCCAGCACCCTTCATATCGGGGGAGCGGGGGGGTACAATGAGCAGTTCTTC. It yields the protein CASTLHIGGAGGYNEQFF.

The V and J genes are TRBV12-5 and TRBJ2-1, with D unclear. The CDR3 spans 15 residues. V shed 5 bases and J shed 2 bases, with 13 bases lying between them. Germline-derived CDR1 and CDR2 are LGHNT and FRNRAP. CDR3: CASGKGDLAYNEQFF. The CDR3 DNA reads TGTGCTAGTGGTAAAGGAGATCTCGCCTACAATGAGCAGTTCTTC.

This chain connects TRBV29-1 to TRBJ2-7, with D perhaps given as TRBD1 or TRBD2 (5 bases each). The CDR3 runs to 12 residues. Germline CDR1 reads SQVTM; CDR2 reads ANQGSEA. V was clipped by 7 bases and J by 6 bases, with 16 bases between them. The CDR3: CSASTGGGEQYF. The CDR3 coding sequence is TGCAGCGCCTCAACAGGAGGTGGCGAGCAGTACTTC.

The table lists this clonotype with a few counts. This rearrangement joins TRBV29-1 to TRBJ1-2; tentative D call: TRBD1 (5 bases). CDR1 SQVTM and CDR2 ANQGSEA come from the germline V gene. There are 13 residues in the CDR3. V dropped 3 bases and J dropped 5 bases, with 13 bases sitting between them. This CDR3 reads CSVEGRELYGYTF. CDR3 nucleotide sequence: TGCAGCGTTGAGGGCAGGGAACTTTATGGCTACACCTTC.

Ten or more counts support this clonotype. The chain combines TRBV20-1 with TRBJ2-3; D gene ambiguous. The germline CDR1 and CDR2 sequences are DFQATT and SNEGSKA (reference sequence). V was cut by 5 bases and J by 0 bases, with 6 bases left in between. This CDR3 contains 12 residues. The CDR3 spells CSARPSTDTQYF. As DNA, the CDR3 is TGCAGTGCTCGGCCCAGCACAGATACGCAGTATTTT.

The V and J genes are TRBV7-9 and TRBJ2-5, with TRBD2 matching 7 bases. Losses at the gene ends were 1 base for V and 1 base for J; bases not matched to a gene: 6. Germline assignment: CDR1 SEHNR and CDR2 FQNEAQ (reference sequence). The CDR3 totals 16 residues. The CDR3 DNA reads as TGTGCCAGCAGCTTAGGGTCCCTAGCGGCCCAAGAGACCCAGTACTTC. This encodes CASSLGSLAAQETQYF.

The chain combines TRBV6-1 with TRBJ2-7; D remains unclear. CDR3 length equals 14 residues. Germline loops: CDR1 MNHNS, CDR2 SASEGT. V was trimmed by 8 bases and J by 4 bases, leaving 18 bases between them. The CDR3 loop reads CASSGLSSGYEQYF. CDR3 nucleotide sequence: TGTGCCAGCTCGGGTCTTAGCAGTGGGTACGAGCAGTACTTC.

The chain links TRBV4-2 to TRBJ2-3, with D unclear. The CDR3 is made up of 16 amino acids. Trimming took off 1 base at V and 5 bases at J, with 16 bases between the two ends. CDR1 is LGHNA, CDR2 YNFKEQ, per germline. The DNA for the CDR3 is TGTGCCAGCAGCCAAGCTCTCGATTCCACGGAAGATACGCAGTATTTT. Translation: CASSQALDSTEDTQYF.

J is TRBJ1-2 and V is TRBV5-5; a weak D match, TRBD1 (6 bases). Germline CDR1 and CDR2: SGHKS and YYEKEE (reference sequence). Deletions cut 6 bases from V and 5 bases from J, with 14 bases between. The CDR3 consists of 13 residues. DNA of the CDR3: TGTGCCAGCATGGGACATGGCCAATATGGCTACACCTTC. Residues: CASMGHGQYGYTF.